What follows are 6 T cell receptor beta chains derived from one specimen sequenced in a study of T cells in localized non-small cell lung cancer. TCRdb keeps only in-frame clones here, not all; method: immunoSEQ multiplex PCR. The sample holds 55,000 to 75,000 clones; roughly nine tenths are singletons and the top ten take just over 20%. The sample here was peripheral blood, taken before any cancer treatment. Receptors originate from a male donor at least 60 years old with stage III squamous cell lung carcinoma.

The rearrangement joins TRBV19 to TRBJ2-5; unclear D gene. This CDR3 contains 12 residues. V was trimmed by 4 bases and J by 7 bases, leaving 10 bases between them. CDR1 and CDR2 (germline): LNHDA, SQIVND (reference sequence). The CDR3 DNA reads TGTGCCAGTAGTACCGGTGGATGGACCCAGTACTTC. Residues: CASSTGGWTQYF.

This chain uses TRBV7-6 with TRBJ1-2; D is unclear. Trimming took 1 base from V and 8 from J, leaving 14 bases between them. The V gene's germline CDR1 is SGHVS and CDR2 FNYEAQ. The CDR3 runs to 14 residues. The CDR3 loop is CASSLGQAHMGYTF. In DNA, the CDR3 is TGTGCCAGCAGCTTAGGTCAGGCGCACATGGGCTACACCTTC.

Notes on this clone: This CDR3 is also generated by other DNA sequences in the sample. The chain joins TRBV6-5 to TRBJ1-2, with D possibly matching TRBD1 (5 bases). The germline V and J ends were trimmed by 5 bases and 2 bases, with 9 bases remaining between them. The germline V gene encodes CDR1 MNHEY and CDR2 SVGAGI. The CDR3 spans 13 residues. The CDR3 here is CASSRDGNYGYTF. The CDR3 nucleotides are TGTGCCAGCAGTCGGGACGGAAACTATGGCTACACCTTC.

The chain uses TRBV19 and TRBJ1-6; possibly TRBD1 for D (5 bases). Germline values: CDR1 LNHDA, CDR2 SQIVND (reference sequence). The V end lost 7 bases, the J end lost 8 bases, and 15 bases lay between the germline ends. CDR3 length equals 14 residues. CDR3 protein: CASTIRDGHSPLHF. As DNA, the CDR3 is TGTGCCAGTACCATCCGGGACGGACATTCACCCCTCCACTTT.

The V call is TRBV19, the J call TRBJ1-6; perhaps TRBD1 as D (5 bases). The CDR3 totals 16 residues. Per the germline V gene, CDR1 is LNHDA and CDR2 is SQIVND (reference sequence). The V gene lost 4 bases and the J gene lost 8 bases, with 18 bases spanning the gap. The CDR3 DNA is TGTGCCAGTAGTACCACCGGGACCCTTGGCCATTCACCCCTCCACTTT. Translated, it gives CASSTTGTLGHSPLHF.

This chain joins TRBV6-6 and TRBJ2-7, with D tentatively TRBD1 or TRBD2 (6 bases each). The CDR3 contains 15 residues. V was trimmed by 5 bases and J by 3 bases, leaving 17 bases between them. Looked up from germline, CDR1 is MNHNY and CDR2 is SVGAGI (reference sequence). CDR3 coding DNA: TGTGCCAGCAGTAACCTTCGGAGGGGGGACTACGAGCAGTACTTC. Its translation: CASSNLRRGDYEQYF.